This entry lists 23 T cell receptor beta chains sequenced from one sample in a study of cytomegalovirus exposure and HLA in healthy donors. Clones were sequenced by immunoSEQ multiplex PCR, and TCRdb holds only the in-frame ones, with some missing. This repertoire shows about 120,000 clones, approximately 95% found once; its top ten account for about 1.7%. What was sequenced was PBMCs. Every receptor here comes from a man aged 18 to 29 in good health and CMV-seronegative.

The rearrangement uses TRBV25-1 and TRBJ2-2, with D unclear. This CDR3 has 15 residues. Germline CDR1 and CDR2: MGHDK and SYGVNS. V lost 4 bases to trimming and J lost 3 bases, with 12 bases between them. The CDR3 DNA is TGTGCCAGCAGTGGCCCGCGGCAGTACACCGGGGAGCTGTTTTTT. Translated: CASSGPRQYTGELFF.

The CDR3, as DNA: TGTGCCAGTAGTATAAATACAGGGGGGGATCAGCCCCAGCATTTT. Translation gives CASSINTGGDQPQHF. The V and J genes are TRBV19 and TRBJ1-5; 8 bases match TRBD1. This CDR3 has 15 amino acids. V lost 2 bases, J lost 5 bases, and 5 bases stayed unmatched. The germline V gene has CDR1 LNHDA and CDR2 SQIVND (reference sequence).

This clone was seen once. The gene calls are TRBV18 and TRBJ2-7, with D perhaps TRBD2 (6 bases). V lost 0 bases and J 3 bases, leaving 15 bases between the germline ends. CDR1 and CDR2 (germline): KGHSH, LQKENI. The CDR3 is 16 amino acids. The DNA for the CDR3 is TGTGCCAGCTCACCACCCCCCGGGGGAAGCGGCTACGAGCAGTACTTC. The encoded protein is CASSPPPGGSGYEQYF.

The V gene is TRBV7-2, the J gene TRBJ2-1; 13 bases map to TRBD2. Looked up from germline, CDR1 is SGHTA and CDR2 is FQGNSA. J gave up 8 bases and V 1 base, and 8 bases lay outside the gene matches. CDR3 length: 17 amino acids. The CDR3 loop reads CASSLGRTSGSVYEQFF. CDR3 sequence (DNA): TGTGCCAGCAGCTTAGGGAGGACTAGCGGGAGCGTCTATGAGCAGTTCTTC. Complete variable domain (other parts from reference TRBV7-2 and TRBJ2-1): GAGVSQSPSNKVTEKGKDVELRCDPISGHTALYWYRQSLGQGLEFLIYFQGNSAPDKSGLPSDRFSAERTGGSVSTLTIQRTQQEDSAVYLCASSLGRTSGSVYEQFFGPGTRLTVL.

For the CDR3, the DNA is TGTGCCAGCAGTTTAGAGGAGACCTACGAGCAGTACTTC. It yields the protein CASSLEETYEQYF. The chain links TRBV28 to TRBJ2-7; D is uncertain. V dropped 2 bases and J dropped 2 bases, with 7 bases sitting between them. Germline-derived CDR1 and CDR2 are MDHEN and SYDVKM. This CDR3 region has 13 residues.

This chain connects TRBV7-2 to TRBJ2-4; D is unclear. The CDR3 totals 15 residues. CDR1 is SGHTA and CDR2 is FQGNSA in the germline V gene. V dropped 2 bases and J dropped 1 base, with 9 bases sitting between them. The chain's CDR3 is CASSLTSGAKNIQYF. The DNA for the CDR3 is TGTGCCAGCAGCTTAACTTCAGGTGCCAAAAACATTCAGTACTTC. The whole variable domain, filled in from reference TRBV7-2 and TRBJ2-4, reads GAGVSQSPSNKVTEKGKDVELRCDPISGHTALYWYRQSLGQGLEFLIYFQGNSAPDKSGLPSDRFSAERTGGSVSTLTIQRTQQEDSAVYLCASSLTSGAKNIQYFGAGTRLSVL.

V gene TRBV19 combines with J gene TRBJ2-7; maybe TRBD1 (6 bases). Germline values: CDR1 LNHDA, CDR2 SQIVND (reference sequence). The CDR3 totals 15 residues. V was clipped by 1 base and J by 8 bases, with 18 bases between them. The CDR3 nucleotides are TGTGCCAGTAGTATAGGGGTTGGCAGGGGCTCAAAGCAGTACTTC. Translated: CASSIGVGRGSKQYF.

The chain combines TRBV5-4 with TRBJ2-1, with D possibly TRBD1 on 6 matching bases. Germline CDR1 SGHNT, CDR2 YYREEE (reference sequence). This CDR3 is built from 14 residues. V was clipped by 3 bases and J by 10 bases, with 17 bases between them. The CDR3 DNA reads TGTGCCAGCAGCTCTAAACAGGGAGAAGGAGAGCAGTTCTTC. Residues: CASSSKQGEGEQFF.

The genes are TRBV4-3 and TRBJ2-1; 7 bases fit TRBD2. The CDR3 runs to 14 residues. The junction had 4 bases not matched to a gene; V was cut back by 0 bases and J by 8 bases. Germline V gene data show CDR1 as LGHNA and CDR2 as YSLEER. The CDR3 DNA reads TGCGCCAGCAGCCAAGATGCGGGGGAAGATGAGCAGTTCTTC. This encodes CASSQDAGEDEQFF.

This sequence joins TRBV19 and TRBJ2-5; possibly TRBD1 for D (5 bases). Germline-derived CDR1 and CDR2 are LNHDA and SQIVND (reference sequence). The CDR3 consists of 13 residues. V was clipped by 4 bases and J by 5 bases, with 11 bases between them. CDR3 in amino acids: CASSRMGQETQYF. The CDR3 bases are TGTGCCAGTAGTAGGATGGGGCAGGAGACCCAGTACTTC. Supplemented by reference TRBV19 and TRBJ2-5, the full variable domain reads DGGITQSPKYLFRKEGQNVTLSCEQNLNHDAMYWYRQDPGQGLRLIYYSQIVNDFQKGDIAEGYSVSREKKESFPLTVTSAQKNPTAFYLCASSRMGQETQYFGPGTRLLVL.

The gene calls are TRBV30 and TRBJ1-3; D is unresolved. CDR3 length equals 14 residues. The V gene lost 0 bases and the J gene lost 0 bases, with 6 bases spanning the gap. Per the germline V gene, CDR1 is GTSNPN and CDR2 is SVGIG (reference sequence). CDR3 nucleotide sequence: TGTGCCTGGAGTGTACTTTCCTCTGGAAACACCATATATTTT. Its translation: CAWSVLSSGNTIYF.

The chain couples TRBV9 to TRBJ1-5; perhaps TRBD1 as D (5 bases). Trimming pared 3 bases from V and 2 bases from J, leaving 9 bases between. Germline lookup yields CDR1 SGDLS and CDR2 YYNGEE. The CDR3 is 14 residues long. CDR3 region: CASSGGGGNQPQHF. The CDR3 nucleotides read TGTGCCAGCAGCGGGGGAGGGGGCAATCAGCCCCAGCATTTT.

The chain couples TRBV9 to TRBJ1-3; D not resolved. The germline V gene encodes CDR1 SGDLS and CDR2 YYNGEE. V was clipped by 0 bases and J by 0 bases, with 10 bases between them. The length of the CDR3 is 16 residues. The CDR3 coding sequence is TGTGCCAGCAGCGTAGATGTAGCCCCCTCTGGAAACACCATATATTTT. Protein: CASSVDVAPSGNTIYF.

V is TRBV30 and J is TRBJ2-7; 9 bases are shared with TRBD2. This CDR3 spans 13 amino acids. Germline V gene lookup returns CDR1 GTSNPN and CDR2 SVGIG (reference sequence). V shed 8 bases and J 0 bases; nucleotides not matched to a gene: 5. CDR3 DNA sequence: TGTGCCCTTCTAGCGGGGAGCTCCTACGAGCAGTACTTC. Protein product: CALLAGSSYEQYF.

The rearrangement uses TRBV29-1 and TRBJ2-1; 10 nucleotides match TRBD2. Germline lookup yields CDR1 SQVTM and CDR2 ANQGSEA. This CDR3 is built from 15 residues. Unmatched junction bases numbered 9, after V lost 0 bases and J lost 10 bases. Here the CDR3 DNA reads TGCAGCGTTGAAGAGGGCAGCGGGAGGGCCGGGGAGCAGTTCTTC. Translation: CSVEEGSGRAGEQFF.

The genes are TRBV7-2 and TRBJ2-7; 9 nucleotides agree with TRBD2. After removal of 4 bases from V and 4 bases from J, the junction contained 8 bases not matched to a gene. This CDR3 comprises 15 residues. Per the germline V gene, CDR1 is SGHTA and CDR2 is FQGNSA. The DNA of the CDR3 is TGTGCCAGCAGCTGGGGACTAAGCGGGGGGTACGAGCAGTACTTC. Translation gives CASSWGLSGGYEQYF.

V and J are TRBV9 and TRBJ2-2, with 7 bases that match TRBD2. Germline trimming cut 4 bases from V and 0 bases from J; bases unmatched to any gene: 9. This CDR3 spans 17 amino acids. Germline CDR1 and CDR2: SGDLS and YYNGEE. As DNA, the CDR3 is TGTGCCAGCAGCCTCTTCGGGGGGAGCGCGAACACCGGGGAGCTGTTTTTT. It is translated as CASSLFGGSANTGELFF. The variable domain in full, with the rest retrieved from reference TRBV9 and TRBJ2-2, is DSGVTQTPKHLITATGQRVTLRCSPRSGDLSVYWYQQSLDQGLQFLIQYYNGEERAKGNILERFSAQQFPDLHSELNLSSLELGDSALYFCASSLFGGSANTGELFFGEGSRLTVL.

This clone was seen just once. The chain carries TRBV9 and TRBJ2-1; 8 nucleotides line up with TRBD2. CDR3 length equals 14 residues. V trimming: 1 base; J trimming: 10 bases; junction bases outside the gene matches: 7. CDR1 is SGDLS and CDR2 is YYNGEE in the germline V gene. The CDR3 protein is CASSVIQRGTEQFF. CDR3 nucleotides: TGTGCCAGCAGCGTAATTCAGCGGGGGACGGAGCAGTTCTTC.

The chain has TRBV7-9 and TRBJ2-1, with TRBD2 matching over 9 bases. The germline CDR1 and CDR2 sequences are SEHNR and FQNEAQ (reference sequence). The J segment lost 7 bases and the V segment lost 4 bases, leaving 5 bases of the junction unmatched. This CDR3 region has 14 residues. The CDR3: CASSSVRGGNEQFF. The CDR3 DNA reads as TGTGCCAGCAGCTCCGTGCGGGGGGGTAATGAGCAGTTCTTC.

The chain uses TRBV6-5 and TRBJ2-7; 9 nucleotides match TRBD2. V was clipped by 4 bases and J by 1 base; unmatched bases: 8. The V gene's germline CDR1 is MNHEY and CDR2 SVGAGI. This CDR3 is built from 16 residues. DNA for the CDR3: TGTGCCAGCAGTTCCTCGGGACTAGCCCCATCCTACGAGCAGTACTTC. Its protein is CASSSSGLAPSYEQYF.

The chain carries TRBV6-5 and TRBJ2-1, with D possibly being TRBD2 (5 bases). The length of the CDR3 is 11 residues. Germline V gives CDR1 MNHEY, CDR2 SVGAGI. The V end was cut by 6 bases, the J end by 6 bases, with 6 bases between. CDR3 amino acids: CASRRGNEQFF. The CDR3 nucleotides read TGTGCCAGCAGACGGGGCAATGAGCAGTTCTTC.

This chain links TRBV18 with TRBJ2-2; D is perhaps TRBD1 (5 bases). Germline V gives CDR1 KGHSH, CDR2 LQKENI. The CDR3 is made up of 16 amino acids. Trimming pared 3 bases from V and 4 bases from J, leaving 15 bases between. CDR3 nucleotide sequence: TGTGCCAGCTCACCGGTCGGGCAGGGATCCACCGGGGAGCTGTTTTTT. Its translation: CASSPVGQGSTGELFF.

The rearrangement uses TRBV28 and TRBJ2-1, with TRBD1 as a possible D gene (6 bases). V shed 3 bases and J shed 7 bases, with 19 bases lying between them. CDR1 is MDHEN and CDR2 is SYDVKM in the germline V gene. CDR3 length: 16 amino acids. The CDR3 region has the DNA TGTGCCAGCAGTTTTTACACAGGGAATTTGGGGAATGAGCAGTTCTTC. This encodes CASSFYTGNLGNEQFF.